These 24 T cell receptor beta chains were all obtained from the same sample, sequenced in a study of CD8+ T cells in alopecia areata. This sample's treatment: oral pan-JAK inhibitor, 5-10 mg twice daily. Lesional scalp punch biopsies and peripheral blood came from alopecia areata patients. Extracted from the samples, RNA was reverse transcribed into cDNA to serve as the sequencing template. The repertoire was sequenced with immunoSEQ multiplex PCR; TCRdb's copy has only in-frame clones and lacks some. Here the sample spans 15,000 to 20,000 clones, 50% to 70% being singletons. The sample in question was skin, obtained at week 4, from a patient treated with tofacitinib. The receptors here all came from a human donor with alopecia areata.

The chain couples TRBV19 to TRBJ2-7, with 9 bases aligning to TRBD1. V shed 5 bases, J shed 0 bases, and the junction held 14 bases outside the gene matches. The CDR3 runs 18 residues. Per germline, CDR1 LNHDA and CDR2 SQIVND (reference sequence). The DNA for the CDR3 is TGTGCCAGTAGTCCCCGGGAGTATCCGGGACAGGGCTCCTACGAGCAGTACTTC. It encodes CASSPREYPGQGSYEQYF.

This clone was observed a few times. The CDR3 region has the DNA TGTGCCAGCAGCGACGGGCCCGAGCAGTACTTC. Amino acids: CASSDGPEQYF. This chain joins TRBV4-2 and TRBJ2-7; D remains unclear. The CDR3 loop spans 11 amino acids. Trimming took 5 bases from V and 6 from J, leaving 8 bases between them. From germline, CDR1 is LGHNA and CDR2 YNFKEQ.

This clone was picked up a small number of times. The chain is built from TRBV4-2 and TRBJ1-1, with D possibly matching TRBD1 (5 bases). The CDR3 is 18 residues long. The germline gives CDR1 LGHNA, CDR2 YNFKEQ. Trimming stripped 4 bases from V and 6 bases from J, with 27 bases between. Written as DNA, the CDR3 is TGTGCCAGCAGCCCATACAGGACAACCGGTTTAGAACAAGCTGAAGCTTTCTTT. Translating gives CASSPYRTTGLEQAEAFF.

This clone was picked up a small number of times. The chain combines TRBV7-6 with TRBJ2-5, with D possibly called TRBD1 or TRBD2 (5 bases each). The CDR3 spans 19 residues. The V gene's germline CDR1 is SGHVS and CDR2 FNYEAQ. The V end was cut by 4 bases, the J end by 5 bases, with 29 bases between. The CDR3 loop is CASSSPEAGLRDPWETQYF. In DNA, the CDR3 is TGTGCCAGCAGCTCCCCAGAGGCAGGTCTAAGGGACCCGTGGGAGACCCAGTACTTC.

This chain uses TRBV28 with TRBJ1-4; possible D gene TRBD1, 5 bases. From germline, CDR1 is MDHEN and CDR2 SYDVKM. Trimming cost V 2 bases and J 3 bases, with 7 bases left between them. The CDR3 length is 14 residues. The CDR3 sequence: CASSLGTPNEKLFF. Written as DNA, the CDR3 is TGTGCCAGCAGTTTAGGGACCCCTAATGAAAAACTGTTTTTT.

The V and J genes are TRBV19 and TRBJ1-1; D may be TRBD1 (5 bases). The ends were cut back, 6 bases at V and 1 base at J, with 15 bases in the middle. The CDR3 extends over 15 amino acids. Germline CDR1 and CDR2: LNHDA and SQIVND (reference sequence). DNA of the CDR3: TGTGCCAGTAGGATAACGGGACTCTCGAACACTGAAGCTTTCTTT. As protein: CASRITGLSNTEAFF.

The chain employs TRBV5-6 and TRBJ1-2, with 8 nucleotides matching TRBD1. Germline CDR1 reads SGHDT; CDR2 reads YYEEEE. The CDR3 runs 15 residues. Trimming cost V 4 bases and J 4 bases; bases outside gene matches: 9. CDR3 loop: CASSPVGQEPYGYTF. CDR3 coding DNA: TGTGCCAGCAGCCCCGTGGGACAGGAACCCTATGGCTACACCTTC.

The chain has TRBV30 and TRBJ1-2, with a possible D match to TRBD1 (5 bases). V lost 7 bases and J 2 bases, leaving 14 bases between the germline ends. There are 13 residues in the CDR3. Germline V CDR1 and CDR2: GTSNPN, SVGIG (reference sequence). CDR3 sequence: CALGVRTNYGYTF. The CDR3 nucleotides are TGTGCCTTGGGAGTGCGGACAAACTATGGCTACACCTTC.

The chain is built from TRBV2 and TRBJ1-2, with 9 bases matching TRBD1. Losses at the gene ends were 2 bases for V and 7 bases for J; bases not matched to a gene: 14. Germline assignment: CDR1 SNHLY and CDR2 FYNNEI. CDR3 length: 17 amino acids. In DNA form, the CDR3 reads TGTGCCAGCAGTGAAATAGCGGCTTTGGGGACAGGGATTGGCTACACCTTC. Its protein is CASSEIAALGTGIGYTF.

For the CDR3, the DNA is TGCGCCAGCGCACCGGGGGGGGCCGGGATCGAGCAGTACTTC. This encodes CASAPGGAGIEQYF. The V call is TRBV5-1, the J call TRBJ2-7; 8 bases are shared with TRBD2. The germline gives CDR1 SGHRS, CDR2 YFSETQ. This CDR3 contains 14 residues. J gave up 6 bases and V 7 bases, and 12 bases lay outside the gene matches.

The CDR3 here is CASSFSTGEYGYTF. CDR3 bases: TGTGCCAGCAGTTTTAGCACAGGGGAATATGGCTACACCTTC. The gene calls are TRBV28 and TRBJ1-2, with TRBD1 matching 7 bases. The J segment lost 5 bases and the V segment lost 3 bases, leaving 6 bases of the junction unmatched. CDR1 is MDHEN, CDR2 SYDVKM, per germline. This CDR3 has 14 residues.

The chain links TRBV6-5 to TRBJ2-2; 8 bases agree with TRBD1. The CDR3 sequence is 15 residues long. Germline loops: CDR1 MNHEY, CDR2 SVGAGI. V dropped 4 bases and J dropped 7; count of bases not matched to a gene: 8. The CDR3 coding sequence is TGTGCCAGCAGTTTAGGACAGGGAGATGGCGGGGAGCTGTTTTTT. Translating it yields CASSLGQGDGGELFF.

The V call is TRBV28, the J call TRBJ2-7, with a possible D match to TRBD2 (6 bases). V gave up 4 bases and J gave up 6 bases, with 16 bases separating them. CDR1 and CDR2 (germline): MDHEN, SYDVKM. This CDR3 is 14 amino acids long. The chain's CDR3 is CASSYGGGGLEQYF. The CDR3 DNA is TGTGCCAGCAGTTATGGGGGAGGAGGCCTCGAGCAGTACTTC.

This clone was observed a single time. This chain joins TRBV4-3 and TRBJ1-2; the D gene is possibly TRBD1 (5 bases). Trimming removed 8 bases at V and 5 bases at J, with 12 bases between. CDR1 is LGHNA and CDR2 is YSLEER in the germline V gene. This CDR3 has 12 amino acids. The CDR3 protein is CASRRQQYGYTF. CDR3 nucleotides: TGCGCCAGCCGACGACAGCAGTATGGCTACACCTTC.

The rearrangement uses TRBV30 and TRBJ1-1, with 7 bases identical to TRBD1. The CDR3 runs 10 residues. Germline lookup yields CDR1 GTSNPN and CDR2 SVGIG (reference sequence). Trimming at V came to 7 bases and at J to 8 bases, leaving 4 bases not matched to a gene. CDR3: CAYDRVEAFF. The CDR3 nucleotides read TGTGCCTATGACAGGGTAGAAGCTTTCTTT.

This clone was seen only a few times. The chain carries TRBV5-1 and TRBJ2-6; either TRBD1 or TRBD2 may fit D (7 bases each). V shed 4 bases and J shed 1 base, with 21 bases lying between them. The CDR3 is 19 amino acids. Germline V gene lookup returns CDR1 SGHRS and CDR2 YFSETQ. DNA of the CDR3: TGCGCCAGCAGCCCCAAATCAGGGGGGGAACATTCTGGGGCCAACGTCCTGACTTTC. It codes for CASSPKSGGEHSGANVLTF.

This clone appeared a few times. The V gene is TRBV7-2, the J gene TRBJ2-7; 10 nucleotides agree with TRBD2. The CDR3 consists of 14 residues. Trimming cost V 1 base and J 7 bases; bases outside gene matches: 4. Germline CDR1 is SGHTA and CDR2 is FQGNSA. CDR3: CASSLERGGGEQYF. Written as DNA, the CDR3 is TGTGCCAGCAGCTTAGAGCGGGGGGGCGGTGAGCAGTACTTC.

The gene calls are TRBV7-2 and TRBJ2-7; D is perhaps TRBD1 (6 bases). This CDR3 has 14 amino acids. Deletions cut 1 base from V and 7 bases from J, with 14 bases between. Germline V gives CDR1 SGHTA, CDR2 FQGNSA. CDR3 sequence reads: CASSLDRRGREQYF. The DNA for the CDR3 is TGTGCCAGCAGCTTAGATCGCAGGGGCCGGGAGCAGTACTTC.

This chain connects TRBV6-1 to TRBJ2-7; TRBD1 matches at 7 bases. The V gene's germline CDR1 is MNHNS and CDR2 SASEGT. V shed 4 bases, J shed 2 bases, and the junction held 14 bases outside the gene matches. The CDR3 length is 17 residues. The CDR3 here is CASSVSAGPDRAYEQYF. DNA for the CDR3: TGTGCCAGCAGTGTCTCGGCAGGGCCCGACAGGGCCTACGAGCAGTACTTC.

The gene calls are TRBV27 and TRBJ1-4; D is unresolved. Germline-derived CDR1 and CDR2 are MNHEY and SMNVEV (reference sequence). The CDR3 has 14 amino acids. The V end was cut by 6 bases, the J end by 7 bases, with 15 bases between. The CDR3 bases are TGTGCCAGCAGACCTTCCCCGGGGTCTGAAAAACTGTTTTTT. It yields the protein CASRPSPGSEKLFF.

This chain joins TRBV29-1 and TRBJ1-1; possible D gene TRBD1, 5 bases. CDR1 and CDR2 from the germline V gene are SQVTM and ANQGSEA. The CDR3 is made up of 14 amino acids. Trimming shortened V by 3 bases and J by 0 bases, and 11 bases separated the two germline ends. The CDR3 nucleotides read TGCAGCGTTGATGGGGCAGGCGTGAACACTGAAGCTTTCTTT. Translating gives CSVDGAGVNTEAFF.

The table lists this clone with a few counts. The chain couples TRBV4-3 to TRBJ2-2; D is possibly TRBD1 (5 bases). Per germline, CDR1 LGHNA and CDR2 YSLEER. Trimming cost V 0 bases and J 3 bases, with 11 bases left between them. The CDR3 runs 16 residues. CDR3 bases: TGCGCCAGCAGCCAAGAAGCCAGGGTGGACACCGGGGAGCTGTTTTTT. Translation gives CASSQEARVDTGELFF.

The chain carries TRBV5-4 and TRBJ2-3; tentatively, D is TRBD2 (6 bases). V was pared by 9 bases and J by 3 bases, with 17 bases between. CDR1 is SGHNT, CDR2 YYREEE, per germline (reference sequence). This CDR3 region has 14 residues. Here the CDR3 reads CATHSKAGTDTQYF. CDR3 bases: TGTGCCACCCACTCCAAGGCGGGAACAGATACGCAGTATTTT.

In its sample, this clone was seen a few times. The chain carries TRBV9 and TRBJ2-2; 8 bases line up with TRBD1. With V trimmed by 2 bases and J by 0 bases, 0 bases remained unmatched. The CDR3 contains 15 residues. Germline assignment: CDR1 SGDLS and CDR2 YYNGEE. The DNA for the CDR3 is TGTGCCAGCAGCGTGACAGGGGCGAACACCGGGGAGCTGTTTTTT. It yields the protein CASSVTGANTGELFF.